Following are 17 T cell receptor beta chains from one sample sequenced in a study of T cell changes during pregnancy in multiple sclerosis. Assay: immunoSEQ multiplex PCR; the TCRdb copy retains only in-frame clones and omits some. The table shows around 30,000 clones, with approximately 90% occurring only once. The material was CD8+ T cells from peripheral blood mononuclear cells, obtained before pregnancy. These receptors came from a female donor with multiple sclerosis, enrolled in a pregnancy study.

The chain combines TRBV30 with TRBJ2-7; 7 positions agree with TRBD1. This CDR3 is built from 13 residues. With V trimmed by 0 bases and J by 2 bases, 1 base remained unmatched. Looked up from germline, CDR1 is GTSNPN and CDR2 is SVGIG (reference sequence). The CDR3 DNA follows: TGTGCCTGGAGTGTTGGGACAGCCTACGAGCAGTACTTC. This gives the protein CAWSVGTAYEQYF.

DNA for the CDR3: TGTGCCAGCAGTTTGGTAGGGGGCCGGGCTGAAGCTTTCTTT. Residues: CASSLVGGRAEAFF. The V gene is TRBV27, the J gene TRBJ1-1; 7 bases agree with TRBD1. V was pared by 3 bases and J by 6 bases, with 7 bases of the junction left unmatched. The CDR3 extends over 14 amino acids. CDR1 is MNHEY, CDR2 SMNVEV, per germline (reference sequence).

The V call is TRBV9, the J call TRBJ2-7, with TRBD1 matching 7 bases. Trimming removed 2 bases from V and 4 bases from J; junction bases left unmatched: 6. The germline gives CDR1 SGDLS, CDR2 YYNGEE. The CDR3 extends over 14 amino acids. DNA of the CDR3: TGTGCCAGCAGCGTGGGCACAGGGGCTTACGAGCAGTACTTC. Its protein is CASSVGTGAYEQYF. Using reference TRBV9 and TRBJ2-7 for the parts outside the CDR3, the full variable domain is DSGVTQTPKHLITATGQRVTLRCSPRSGDLSVYWYQQSLDQGLQFLIQYYNGEERAKGNILERFSAQQFPDLHSELNLSSLELGDSALYFCASSVGTGAYEQYFGPGTRLTVT.

This clone occurred a few times. The rearrangement uses TRBV27 and TRBJ1-5; D may be TRBD1 (5 bases). The CDR3 has 13 residues. CDR1 and CDR2 (germline): MNHEY, SMNVEV (reference sequence). V shed 4 bases and J shed 7 bases, with 11 bases lying between them. The DNA of the CDR3 is TGTGCCAGCAGTTCCCTTGGGGGGCAGCCCCAGCATTTT. This codes for CASSSLGGQPQHF.

A word on this clone: At the DNA level, this CDR3 is encoded by other sequences in the same sample as well. The chain employs TRBV11-3 and TRBJ1-1, with D tentatively TRBD1 (6 bases). CDR1 and CDR2 from the germline V gene are SGHNT and YENEEA. V lost 2 bases to trimming and J lost 5 bases, with 9 bases between them. The CDR3 consists of 13 residues. In nucleotides, the CDR3 is TGTGCCAGCAGCTTACCAGGGGATACTGAAGCTTTCTTT. Translation gives CASSLPGDTEAFF.

J is TRBJ2-6 and V is TRBV2; the D gene is possibly TRBD1 (6 bases). V was pared by 5 bases and J by 0 bases, with 14 bases between. The length of the CDR3 is 17 residues. CDR1 is SNHLY and CDR2 is FYNNEI in the germline V gene. The CDR3 region is CASSPGAVSSGANVLTF. CDR3 nucleotide sequence: TGTGCCAGCAGTCCAGGGGCGGTTAGCTCTGGGGCCAACGTCCTGACTTTC. Full variable domain (remainder filled in from reference TRBV2 and TRBJ2-6): EPEVTQTPSHQVTQMGQEVILRCVPISNHLYFYWYRQILGQKVEFLVSFYNNEISEKSEIFDDQFSVERPDGSNFTLKIRSTKLEDSAMYFCASSPGAVSSGANVLTFGAGSRLTVL.

There are a few counts of this clone. The J gene is TRBJ1-5, the V gene TRBV6-6, with 7 bases lining up with TRBD1. The CDR3 length is 15 residues. The V segment lost 4 bases and the J segment 5 bases; nucleotides outside the gene matches: 8. CDR1 and CDR2 from the germline V gene are MNHNY and SVGAGI (reference sequence). This chain's CDR3 is CASSSQGEKDQPQHF. The DNA for the CDR3 is TGTGCCAGCAGTTCCCAGGGGGAGAAGGATCAGCCCCAGCATTTT.

The chain is built from TRBV7-6 and TRBJ1-1; D is undetermined. The CDR3 sequence is 15 residues long. V dropped 1 base and J dropped 0 bases, with 9 bases sitting between them. Germline V gene data show CDR1 as SGHVS and CDR2 as FNYEAQ. Here the CDR3 DNA reads TGTGCCAGCAGCTTAGACGAGGCCATGAACACTGAAGCTTTCTTT. Amino acid sequence: CASSLDEAMNTEAFF.

By proportion, this clone is medium-sized. The chain uses TRBV19 and TRBJ1-3; D is unresolved. V was shortened by 6 bases and J by 0 bases, with 12 bases between the two germline ends. Germline CDR1 reads LNHDA; CDR2 reads SQIVND (reference sequence). The CDR3 consists of 15 residues. The CDR3 region has the DNA TGTGCCAGTAGCCTGACATCGAGCTCTGGAAACACCATATATTTT. Protein product: CASSLTSSSGNTIYF. Drawing the rest from reference TRBV19 and TRBJ1-3, the complete variable domain is DGGITQSPKYLFRKEGQNVTLSCEQNLNHDAMYWYRQDPGQGLRLIYYSQIVNDFQKGDIAEGYSVSREKKESFPLTVTSAQKNPTAFYLCASSLTSSSGNTIYFGEGSWLTVV.

The V and J genes are TRBV29-1 and TRBJ2-7; D perhaps matches TRBD2 (6 bases). The CDR3 consists of 12 residues. The germline V gene encodes CDR1 SQVTM and CDR2 ANQGSEA. The ends were cut back, 6 bases at V and 6 bases at J, with 15 bases in the middle. The CDR3 is CSVGPGEVEQYF. The CDR3 bases are TGCAGCGTCGGCCCGGGGGAGGTCGAGCAGTACTTC.

This chain joins TRBV19 and TRBJ2-7; D possibly corresponds to TRBD2 (6 bases). Trimming took off 5 bases at V and 2 bases at J, with 10 bases between the two ends. Germline V gene data show CDR1 as LNHDA and CDR2 as SQIVND (reference sequence). This CDR3 is built from 13 residues. This CDR3 is CASSFSGAYEQYF. The CDR3 bases are TGTGCCAGTAGTTTTTCGGGAGCCTACGAGCAGTACTTC.

J is TRBJ2-7 and V is TRBV7-9, with 7 bases lining up with TRBD2. The V gene's germline CDR1 is SEHNR and CDR2 FQNEAQ (reference sequence). The CDR3 loop spans 13 amino acids. The ends lost 5 bases at V and 3 bases at J; junction bases unmatched: 4. DNA of the CDR3: TGTGCCAGCAGCCGAGCGGGAAGCTACGAGCAGTACTTC. Protein: CASSRAGSYEQYF.

The chain carries TRBV7-2 and TRBJ2-5, with D possibly matching TRBD2 (5 bases). V lost 5 bases to trimming and J lost 2 bases, with 12 bases between them. The CDR3 totals 14 residues. Germline V lookup: CDR1 SGHTA, CDR2 FQGNSA. The CDR3 here is CASSRGGIQETQYF. The DNA for the CDR3 is TGTGCCAGCAGCCGTGGAGGAATACAAGAGACCCAGTACTTC. Variable domain in full (rest from reference TRBV7-2 and TRBJ2-5): GAGVSQSPSNKVTEKGKDVELRCDPISGHTALYWYRQSLGQGLEFLIYFQGNSAPDKSGLPSDRFSAERTGGSVSTLTIQRTQQEDSAVYLCASSRGGIQETQYFGPGTRLLVL.

J is TRBJ2-1 and V is TRBV4-2; 11 nucleotides line up with TRBD2. The CDR3 sequence is 17 residues long. Germline trimming cut 0 bases from V and 5 bases from J; bases unmatched to any gene: 6. Germline loops: CDR1 LGHNA, CDR2 YNFKEQ. CDR3 sequence reads: CASSQDELAGADNEQFF. As DNA, the CDR3 is TGTGCCAGCAGCCAAGATGAACTAGCGGGAGCCGACAATGAGCAGTTCTTC.

The rearrangement joins TRBV30 to TRBJ2-7; a weak D match, TRBD1 (6 bases). Germline V gene sequence: CDR1 GTSNPN, CDR2 SVGIG (reference sequence). This CDR3 has 12 residues. V was trimmed by 3 bases and J by 4 bases, leaving 10 bases between them. CDR3 residues: CAWSQQGYEQYF. The CDR3 coding sequence is TGTGCCTGGAGCCAACAGGGATACGAGCAGTACTTC. Full variable domain (remainder filled in from reference TRBV30 and TRBJ2-7): SQTIHQWPATLVQPVGSPLSLECTVEGTSNPNLYWYRQAAGRGLQLLFYSVGIGQISSEVPQNLSASRPQDRQFILSSKKLLLSDSGFYLCAWSQQGYEQYFGPGTRLTVT.

The CDR3 DNA reads TGCAGCGTTGAAGATCTGGGACAGGGCAATGAGCAGTTCTTC. This sequence encodes CSVEDLGQGNEQFF. The chain is built from TRBV29-1 and TRBJ2-1; 9 bases agree with TRBD1. The ends lost 0 bases at V and 6 bases at J; junction bases unmatched: 3. Germline V CDR1 and CDR2: SQVTM, ANQGSEA. The CDR3 covers 14 residues.

This clone was seen a handful of times. The chain uses TRBV13 and TRBJ2-7; 8 bases align to TRBD1. The V and J ends lost 5 bases and 5 bases, in that order; junction bases with no gene match: 5. Germline assignment: CDR1 PRHDT and CDR2 FYEKMQ (reference sequence). The CDR3 loop spans 13 amino acids. The CDR3 reads CASSPRGLDEQYF. Here the CDR3 DNA reads TGTGCCAGCAGCCCCAGGGGGCTTGACGAGCAGTACTTC.